Listed below are T cell receptor beta chains from one sample, sequenced in a study of shared clonotypes between healthy human individuals. Using immunoSEQ multiplex PCR, the repertoire was profiled, and TCRdb retains in-frame clones only, with some absent. The sample lists 1.6 million or so clones, approximately 96% occurring once. The sequencing sample was made of naive CD4+ T cells sorted from blood. The receptors were sampled from a man aged 25 to 40 in good health. Each CDR3 is given with its conserved first and last residue. A D gene is named only where the DNA matches it firmly. Expanded clones are given a class, and other clones once, few, many or no size at all.

d_call: -
clone_size: -
j_call: TRBJ2-1
cdr3_length: 15
v_call: TRBV7-9
cdr3_aa: CASSSGAVSYNEQFF
cdr3_nt: TGTGCCAGCAGCTCCGGGGCGGTATCCTACAATGAGCAGTTCTTC

d_call: -
clone_size: -
j_call: TRBJ2-7
cdr3_length: 12
v_call: TRBV29-1
cdr3_aa: CSGLVPGYEQYF
cdr3_nt: TGCAGCGGACTAGTACCTGGCTACGAGCAGTACTTC

d_call: -
clone_size: -
j_call: TRBJ1-1
cdr3_length: 14
v_call: TRBV27
cdr3_aa: CASSSRMAGREAFF
cdr3_nt: TGTGCCAGCAGTTCCCGAATGGCTGGCCGTGAAGCTTTCTTT

d_call: -
clone_size: -
j_call: TRBJ2-1
cdr3_length: 16
v_call: TRBV6-6
cdr3_aa: CASSYPSATATHEQFF
cdr3_nt: TGTGCCAGCAGTTACCCTAGCGCGACCGCTACCCATGAGCAGTTCTTC

d_call: -
clone_size: -
j_call: TRBJ2-5
cdr3_length: 14
v_call: TRBV7-2
cdr3_aa: CASSFDRDQETQYF
cdr3_nt: TGTGCCAGCAGCTTCGATCGGGACCAAGAGACCCAGTACTTC

d_call: -
clone_size: few
j_call: TRBJ2-1
cdr3_length: 15
v_call: TRBV28
cdr3_aa: CASSLRGWRNNEQFF
cdr3_nt: TGTGCCAGCAGTTTACGAGGCTGGCGGAACAATGAGCAGTTCTTC

d_call: TRBD2
clone_size: -
j_call: TRBJ2-5
cdr3_length: 18
v_call: TRBV5-6
cdr3_aa: CASSPTVGTSGFQETQYF
cdr3_nt: TGTGCCAGCAGCCCCACCGTCGGGACTAGCGGGTTCCAAGAGACCCAGTACTTC

d_call: -
clone_size: -
j_call: TRBJ2-7
cdr3_length: 15
v_call: TRBV12-2
cdr3_aa: CASRSVRDGSYEQYF
cdr3_nt: TGTGCAAGTCGCTCTGTCCGGGACGGATCCTACGAGCAGTACTTC

d_call: -
clone_size: -
j_call: TRBJ2-2
cdr3_length: 14
v_call: TRBV29-1
cdr3_aa: CSVDISGLNGELFF
cdr3_nt: TGCAGCGTTGATATCTCGGGGTTGAACGGGGAGCTGTTTTTT

d_call: -
clone_size: -
j_call: TRBJ2-1
cdr3_length: 13
v_call: TRBV27
cdr3_aa: CASSFLAYNEQFF
cdr3_nt: TGTGCCAGCAGTTTCCTCGCCTACAATGAGCAGTTCTTC

d_call: TRBD2
clone_size: once
j_call: TRBJ2-3
cdr3_length: 17
v_call: TRBV5-1
cdr3_aa: CASSSGLAGVVSDTQYF
cdr3_nt: TGCGCCAGCAGCTCCGGACTAGCGGGAGTAGTGTCAGATACGCAGTATTTT

d_call: -
clone_size: -
j_call: TRBJ2-7
cdr3_length: 18
v_call: TRBV7-9
cdr3_aa: CASSPHQVGLAVSIRQYF
cdr3_nt: TGTGCCAGCAGCCCCCATCAAGTCGGGTTGGCAGTATCAATCAGGCAGTACTTC

d_call: -
clone_size: -
j_call: TRBJ2-2
cdr3_length: 13
v_call: TRBV6-6
cdr3_aa: CASSYMDTGELFF
cdr3_nt: TGTGCCAGCAGTTACATGGACACCGGGGAGCTGTTTTTT

d_call: -
clone_size: -
j_call: TRBJ2-7
cdr3_length: 15
v_call: TRBV18
cdr3_aa: CASSRDSGGEGEQYF
cdr3_nt: TGTGCCAGCTCGCGCGATTCCGGGGGTGAGGGCGAGCAGTACTTC

d_call: -
clone_size: -
j_call: TRBJ2-7
cdr3_length: 15
v_call: TRBV6-5
cdr3_aa: CASRTGTLQGYEQYF
cdr3_nt: TGTGCCAGCAGGACCGGGACACTCCAAGGCTACGAGCAGTACTTC

d_call: -
clone_size: -
j_call: TRBJ1-1
cdr3_length: 14
v_call: TRBV10-1
cdr3_aa: CASSESTRQGQAFF
cdr3_nt: TGCGCCAGCAGTGAGTCGACAAGGCAGGGACAAGCTTTCTTT

d_call: -
clone_size: -
j_call: TRBJ2-1
cdr3_length: 13
v_call: TRBV18
cdr3_aa: CASSPQGHNEQFF
cdr3_nt: TGTGCCAGCTCACCACAAGGACACAATGAGCAGTTCTTC

d_call: TRBD2
clone_size: -
j_call: TRBJ2-5
cdr3_length: 16
v_call: TRBV6-5
cdr3_aa: CASSYSALAGGETQYF
cdr3_nt: TGTGCCAGCAGTTACTCGGCGCTAGCGGGAGGAGAGACCCAGTACTTC

d_call: -
clone_size: -
j_call: TRBJ2-3
cdr3_length: 16
v_call: TRBV10-1
cdr3_aa: CASSDGGRRPTDTQYF
cdr3_nt: TGCGCCAGCAGTGATGGCGGCCGCCGCCCCACAGATACGCAGTATTTT

d_call: -
clone_size: -
j_call: TRBJ1-5
cdr3_length: 16
v_call: TRBV28
cdr3_aa: CASSLFELGVYQPQHF
cdr3_nt: TGTGCCAGCAGTTTATTCGAGTTGGGGGTTTATCAGCCCCAGCATTTT

d_call: -
clone_size: few
j_call: TRBJ1-2
cdr3_length: 14
v_call: TRBV14
cdr3_aa: CASSPLQGRAGYTF
cdr3_nt: TGTGCCAGCAGCCCGTTACAGGGACGTGCTGGCTACACCTTC

d_call: -
clone_size: -
j_call: TRBJ2-7
cdr3_length: 12
v_call: TRBV10-3
cdr3_aa: CAIRGDSYEQYF
cdr3_nt: TGTGCCATACGCGGGGACTCCTACGAGCAGTACTTC

d_call: TRBD1
clone_size: -
j_call: TRBJ2-3
cdr3_length: 15
v_call: TRBV28
cdr3_aa: CASSKGQPFTDTQYF
cdr3_nt: TGTGCCAGCAGTAAGGGACAGCCGTTCACAGATACGCAGTATTTT

d_call: -
clone_size: -
j_call: TRBJ2-7
cdr3_length: 13
v_call: TRBV7-9
cdr3_aa: CASSLSLYGEQYF
cdr3_nt: TGTGCCAGCAGCTTAAGCTTATATGGGGAGCAGTACTTC

d_call: -
clone_size: -
j_call: TRBJ2-1
cdr3_length: 17
v_call: TRBV4-3
cdr3_aa: CASSQDPTGSSYNEQFF
cdr3_nt: TGCGCCAGCAGCCAAGATCCTACAGGGAGCTCCTACAATGAGCAGTTCTTC

d_call: -
clone_size: -
j_call: TRBJ2-7
cdr3_length: 16
v_call: TRBV5-1
cdr3_aa: CASSAKVGLVDYEQYF
cdr3_nt: TGCGCCAGCAGCGCTAAGGTCGGACTGGTCGACTACGAGCAGTACTTC

d_call: -
clone_size: -
j_call: TRBJ2-1
cdr3_length: 16
v_call: TRBV27
cdr3_aa: CATTRIGTPSYNEQFF
cdr3_nt: TGTGCCACAACCCGTATCGGGACCCCTTCCTACAATGAGCAGTTCTTC